A single sample is the source of the 15 T cell receptor beta chains below, sequenced in a study of T cells in Graves' hyperthyroidism and ophthalmopathy. Using RNA transcripts as the source, TCR beta CDR3 regions were amplified. A set of HTBI primers served as the primers for a first-round RT-PCR of the TCR CDR3. TCRdb reprocessed the multiplex PCR reads with MiXCR, giving one entry per CDR3 protein. Here the sample spans more than 500,000 distinct CDR3 sequences, approximately 49% being singletons. Input material: peripheral blood or thyroid tissue (not recorded which). Receptors originate from an adult woman with Graves' disease, either hyperthyroidism or ophthalmopathy (not recorded which).

The rearrangement uses TRBV10-3 and TRBJ2-7; TRBD2 matches at 7 bases. Germline values: CDR1 ENHRY, CDR2 SYGVKD. The J segment lost 7 bases and the V segment lost 10 bases, leaving 16 bases of the junction unmatched. The CDR3 covers 14 residues. The DNA for the CDR3 is TGTGCCAGCAGCGAATCTAGCGGAGCTGGAGAGCAGTACTTC. Amino acid sequence: CASSESSGAGEQYF.

The J gene is TRBJ2-6, the V gene TRBV9; 8 nucleotides line up with TRBD1. V trimming: 3 bases; J trimming: 4 bases; junction bases outside the gene matches: 9. Germline CDR1 SGDLS, CDR2 YYNGEE. The CDR3 has 17 amino acids. In nucleotides, the CDR3 is TGTGCCAGCAGCGCGACAGGGGCCCTGTCCGGGGCCAACGTCCTGACTTTC. As protein: CASSATGALSGANVLTF.

In DNA form, the CDR3 reads TGTGCCAGTAGTCTACCCCCTCCGGGGTACTCTGGGGCCAACGTCCTGACTTTC. This sequence encodes CASSLPPPGYSGANVLTF. The chain employs TRBV19 and TRBJ2-6, with D possibly TRBD2 on 5 matching bases. Germline-derived CDR1 and CDR2 are LNHDA and SQIVND (reference sequence). The CDR3 is 18 residues long. V lost 5 bases to trimming and J lost 0 bases, with 17 bases between them.

The chain joins TRBV5-1 to TRBJ1-1; no definite D call. CDR3 length: 14 amino acids. V was clipped by 4 bases and J by 0 bases, with 10 bases between them. Germline loops: CDR1 SGHRS, CDR2 YFSETQ. The CDR3 region is CASSVNNMNTEAFF. The CDR3 DNA sequence: TGCGCCAGCAGCGTGAATAATATGAACACTGAAGCTTTCTTT.

This clonotype was observed many times. This rearrangement joins TRBV12-3 or TRBV12-4 to TRBJ1-4; D gene unclear. The CDR3 has 17 amino acids. V dropped 0 bases and J dropped 5 bases, with 16 bases sitting between them. In DNA, the CDR3 is TGTGCCAGCAGTTTAGCTGTCTCCTACACTTCGAATGAAAAACTGTTTTTT. Translating it yields CASSLAVSYTSNEKLFF.

The chain uses TRBV2 and TRBJ2-5; TRBD2 might be the D (5 bases). Germline CDR1 is SNHLY and CDR2 is FYNNEI. The V and J ends lost 0 bases and 5 bases respectively, with 13 bases between them. This CDR3 contains 15 residues. The chain's CDR3 is CASSEAREWLETQYF. The CDR3 DNA is TGTGCCAGCAGTGAAGCTCGGGAATGGTTGGAGACCCAGTACTTC.

In this sample, this clonotype turned up many times. The V and J genes are TRBV19 and TRBJ2-7; TRBD1 is a possible D gene (6 bases). Germline V CDR1 and CDR2: LNHDA, SQIVND (reference sequence). Trimming removed 3 bases from V and 1 base from J, with 7 bases in between. CDR3 length equals 13 residues. In DNA form, the CDR3 reads TGTGCCAGTAGTATGGACAGATCCTACGAGCAGTACTTC. It is translated as CASSMDRSYEQYF.

This clonotype was found a few times. The rearrangement uses TRBV7-8 and TRBJ2-6, with D perhaps matching TRBD1 (6 bases). The CDR3 consists of 9 residues. Deletions cut 4 bases from V and 18 bases from J, with 7 bases between. Germline values: CDR1 SGHVS, CDR2 FQNEAQ. CDR3 in amino acids: CASSSGQTF. For the CDR3, the DNA is TGTGCCAGCAGCTCGGGACAGACTTTC.

This clonotype showed up just a few times. This sequence joins TRBV19 and TRBJ1-5; tentative D call: TRBD1 (5 bases). The length of the CDR3 is 14 residues. With 5 bases removed from V and 5 bases from J, the gap between germline ends came to 13 bases. Germline CDR1 and CDR2: LNHDA and SQIVND (reference sequence). Here the CDR3 reads CASSPQGRDQPQHF. The CDR3 DNA reads as TGTGCCAGTAGTCCCCAGGGCCGGGATCAGCCCCAGCATTTT. Drawing the rest from reference TRBV19 and TRBJ1-5, the complete variable domain is DGGITQSPKYLFRKEGQNVTLSCEQNLNHDAMYWYRQDPGQGLRLIYYSQIVNDFQKGDIAEGYSVSREKKESFPLTVTSAQKNPTAFYLCASSPQGRDQPQHFGDGTRLSIL.

This clonotype occurred many times. Compared with germline, one end of the junction differs, possibly owing to a read error. The chain joins TRBV5-1 to TRBJ1-1; D gene ambiguous. Germline V gene sequence: CDR1 SGHRS, CDR2 YFSETQ. The CDR3 is 14 residues long. The CDR3 region is CASSYNRVNTEAFF. CDR3 in DNA: TGTGCCAGCAGTTACAACCGGGTGAACACTGAAGCTTTCTTT.

The gene calls are TRBV10-3 and TRBJ1-1; perhaps TRBD1 as D (5 bases). CDR1 ENHRY and CDR2 SYGVKD come from the germline V gene. The CDR3 is made up of 13 amino acids. Deletions cut 5 bases from V and 3 bases from J, with 10 bases between. CDR3 DNA: TGTGCCATCAGTACAGGAGCCTACACTGAAGCTTTCTTT. As protein: CAISTGAYTEAFF.

This clonotype has just one count. The chain joins TRBV10-3 to TRBJ1-1; TRBD1 might be the D (6 bases). Germline V gene lookup returns CDR1 ENHRY and CDR2 SYGVKD. Trimming pared 6 bases from V and 1 base from J, leaving 15 bases between. This CDR3 spans 15 amino acids. The CDR3 nucleotides read TGTGCCATCAGCCAAGTAGGCAGGGGGAACACTGAAGCTTTCTTT. Translating it yields CAISQVGRGNTEAFF.

This clonotype occurred many times. This sequence joins TRBV19 and TRBJ1-1; 9 positions agree with TRBD1. V dropped 4 bases and J dropped 7; count of bases not matched to a gene: 16. The length of the CDR3 is 17 residues. Looked up from germline, CDR1 is LNHDA and CDR2 is SQIVND (reference sequence). CDR3: CASSKGRTGARSGEAFF. Written as DNA, the CDR3 is TGTGCCAGTAGTAAGGGGAGGACAGGGGCCCGGAGTGGTGAAGCTTTCTTT.

The rearrangement links TRBV25-1 to TRBJ1-2, with a weak D call TRBD1 (5 bases). CDR3 size: 14 residues. Per germline, CDR1 MGHDK and CDR2 SYGVNS. The V end was cut by 4 bases, the J end by 7 bases, with 16 bases between. The CDR3 DNA follows: TGTGCCAGCAGTGGGGCAGGGCCTACGGGTGGCTACACCTTC. Residues: CASSGAGPTGGYTF.

The chain is built from TRBV12-3 or TRBV12-4 and TRBJ1-1, with TRBD1 identical over 9 bases. J was trimmed by 4 bases and V by 6 bases; bases with no gene match: 6. This CDR3 region has 14 residues. DNA for the CDR3: TGTGCCAGCAGAACGGGACAGGGAATCACTGAAGCTTTCTTT. Its translation is CASRTGQGITEAFF.